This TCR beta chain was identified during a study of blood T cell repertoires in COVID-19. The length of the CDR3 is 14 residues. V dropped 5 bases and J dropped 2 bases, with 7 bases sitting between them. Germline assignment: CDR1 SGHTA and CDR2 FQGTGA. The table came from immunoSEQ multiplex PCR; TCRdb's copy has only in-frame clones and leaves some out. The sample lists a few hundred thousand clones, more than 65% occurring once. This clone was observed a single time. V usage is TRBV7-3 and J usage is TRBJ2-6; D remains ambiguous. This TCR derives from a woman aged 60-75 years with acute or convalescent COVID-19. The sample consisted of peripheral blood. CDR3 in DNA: TGTGCCAGCAGCCCTTCTACTGGGGCCAACGTCCTGACTTTC. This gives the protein CASSPSTGANVLTF.